The next 6 T cell receptor beta chains were all read from a single sample in a study of cytomegalovirus exposure and HLA in healthy donors. The table came from immunoSEQ multiplex PCR; TCRdb's copy has only in-frame clones and leaves some out. Of some 110,000 clones in the sample, 86% were seen once. The sample taken for sequencing was PBMCs. These receptor sequences come from a man aged 18-30 years in good health and CMV-seronegative.

The V call is TRBV7-8, the J call TRBJ2-7; D uncertain. The V gene's germline CDR1 is SGHVS and CDR2 FQNEAQ. The germline V and J ends were trimmed by 5 bases and 9 bases, with 8 bases remaining between them. This CDR3 contains 10 residues. The CDR3 DNA reads as TGTGCCAGCAGCGGCCCTGTGCAGTACTTC. It is translated as CASSGPVQYF.

The V gene is TRBV5-1, the J gene TRBJ2-6; D remains ambiguous. The CDR3 has 14 amino acids. Germline V lookup: CDR1 SGHRS, CDR2 YFSETQ. The germline V and J ends were trimmed by 4 bases and 1 base, with 6 bases remaining between them. CDR3 region: CASSPVSGANVLTF. Here the CDR3 DNA reads TGCGCCAGCAGCCCCGTTTCTGGGGCCAACGTCCTGACTTTC. Looking up the rest from reference TRBV5-1 and TRBJ2-6 gives the full variable domain: KAGVTQTPRYLIKTRGQQVTLSCSPISGHRSVSWYQQTPGQGLQFLFEYFSETQRNKGNFPGRFSGRQFSNSRSEMNVSTLELGDSALYLCASSPVSGANVLTFGAGSRLTVL.

This rearrangement joins TRBV4-2 to TRBJ2-2, with 8 bases aligning to TRBD2. The CDR3 has 17 residues. Per germline, CDR1 LGHNA and CDR2 YNFKEQ. J gave up 3 bases and V 1 base, and 7 bases lay outside the gene matches. The CDR3 loop reads CASSQGRQLADTGELFF. The CDR3 region has the DNA TGTGCCAGCAGCCAAGGGCGTCAACTAGCGGACACCGGGGAGCTGTTTTTT.

The gene calls are TRBV7-6 and TRBJ1-3, with 7 positions matching TRBD1. Germline V gene lookup returns CDR1 SGHVS and CDR2 FNYEAQ. V lost 5 bases and J lost 0; bases outside the gene matches: 7. There are 16 residues in the CDR3. CDR3 amino acids: CASSRDSLRSGNTIYF. Written as DNA, the CDR3 is TGTGCCAGCAGCCGGGACAGCCTCCGCTCTGGAAACACCATATATTTT.

V is TRBV5-1 and J is TRBJ1-1; TRBD1 is a possible D gene (6 bases). With 2 bases removed from V and 0 bases from J, the gap between germline ends came to 11 bases. The CDR3 runs to 15 residues. Per germline, CDR1 SGHRS and CDR2 YFSETQ. The CDR3: CASSFATGLNTEAFF. In DNA, the CDR3 is TGCGCCAGCAGCTTCGCGACAGGCCTGAACACTGAAGCTTTCTTT. The entire variable domain, with the rest obtained from reference TRBV5-1 and TRBJ1-1, is as follows: KAGVTQTPRYLIKTRGQQVTLSCSPISGHRSVSWYQQTPGQGLQFLFEYFSETQRNKGNFPGRFSGRQFSNSRSEMNVSTLELGDSALYLCASSFATGLNTEAFFGQGTRLTVV.

The chain joins TRBV19 to TRBJ2-7; the D gene is possibly TRBD2 (5 bases). CDR1 and CDR2 (germline): LNHDA, SQIVND (reference sequence). This CDR3 region has 15 residues. V was clipped by 2 bases and J by 3 bases, with 14 bases between them. CDR3: CASSILGDPYYEQYF. The DNA for the CDR3 is TGTGCCAGTAGTATACTGGGAGACCCTTACTACGAGCAGTACTTC.